This T cell receptor (beta chain) was sequenced during a study of blood T cell repertoires in COVID-19. Study-level background: Both acute and convalescent COVID-19 samples were obtained from the United States, Italy and Spain.

The study recruited people aged roughly 18 to 95 years across more than 20 US areas. The table came from immunoSEQ multiplex PCR; TCRdb's copy has only in-frame clones and leaves some out. The sample includes over 110,000 clones, approximately 84% of them seen just once. Germline values: CDR1 MNHEY, CDR2 SVGAGI. V lost 10 bases and J lost 0; bases outside the gene matches: 7. CDR3 size: 14 residues. V is TRBV6-5 and J is TRBJ2-7; 9 bases match TRBD1. Material: PBMCs or T cells enriched from blood (not recorded which). This sequence originates from a man aged 50-60 years in a cohort exposed to, infected with or recovered from COVID-19 (not recorded which). The CDR3 loop is CATKDRGSSYEQYF. In DNA, the CDR3 is TGTGCCACCAAGGACAGGGGATCCTCCTACGAGCAGTACTTC.